This section outlines one T cell receptor (beta chain) sequence together with its context. Its antigen specificity is not known. Nothing much larger sits one base from this clone, and base qualities are not available. Germline trimming amounts to 5 bases on V and 10 bases on J, with 7 as the count of junction bases outside the gene matches. Including the terminal cysteine and phenylalanine, the CDR3 comprises 13 residues. Only CDR3 DNA is held: 39 bases, read in frame from base 1. TCRdb shows the sequencer as Illumina HiSeq 1500. TCRdb reran the public reads through fastp at Q25 and MiXCR, keeping productive beta chains. Under each unique CDR3 protein, matching rows form one entry showing the most common genes and DNA. Counted in this sample were around 770,000 distinct CDR3 sequences; 25% to 30% of them appeared once. The ten biggest clones cover approximately 14% of the sample. This sample stems from a study of T cell repertoires in cytomegalovirus infection (dated by TCRdb to the late 2010s). Study-level background: The peptide stimulations were aimed at well-studied HLA-B-restricted epitopes as well as recently identified HLA-C-restricted CMV epitopes, whose presentation resists viral immunomodulation. Because public TCR beta signatures pointed to carriage of CMV infection together with the matching HLA type, the HLA type of each donor mattered for the analysis.

Per the publication, the treatment or condition label means: in vitro stimulation with specific CMV peptide epitopes to enrich CMV-specific T cells. Broad study findings and their caveats: In the ex vivo response, HLA-C-restricted CMV-specific TCR beta clonotypes were dominant, and in two of eight donors the single most frequent clonotype came from this HLA-C-restricted group. Carriers of CMV infection plus the relevant HLA type were discriminated by the cumulative frequency of public TCR beta family members in the study cohort and in an independent 352-donor cohort.

The chain uses TRBV12-3 or TRBV12-4 and TRBJ1-1; the junction holds 10 bases that match TRBD1. This TCR was sampled from a human donor in good health (CMV status not recorded). Some clones in this sample may be carry-over from other donors' samples. Source: cultured CD8+ T cells from PBMCs, taken from culture after CMV antigen stimulation. At the DNA level, the sequence is TGTGCCAGCAGTGGGGACAGGGGATTTGGAGCTTTCTTT. This yields the protein CASSGDRGFGAFF.